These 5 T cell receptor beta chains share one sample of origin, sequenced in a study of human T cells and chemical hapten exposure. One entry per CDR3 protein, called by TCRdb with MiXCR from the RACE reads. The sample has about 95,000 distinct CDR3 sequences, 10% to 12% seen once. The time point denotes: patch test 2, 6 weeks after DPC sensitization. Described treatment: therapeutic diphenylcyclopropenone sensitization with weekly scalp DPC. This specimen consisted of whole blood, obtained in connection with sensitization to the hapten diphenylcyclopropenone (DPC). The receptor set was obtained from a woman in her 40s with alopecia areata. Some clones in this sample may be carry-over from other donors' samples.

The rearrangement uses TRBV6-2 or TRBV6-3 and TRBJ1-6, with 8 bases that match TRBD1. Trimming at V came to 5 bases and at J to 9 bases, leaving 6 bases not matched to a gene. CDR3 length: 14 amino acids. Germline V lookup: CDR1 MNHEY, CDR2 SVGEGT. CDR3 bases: TGTGCCAGCAGTCCGGACAGGGCCGGTTCACCCCTCCACTTT. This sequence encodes CASSPDRAGSPLHF.

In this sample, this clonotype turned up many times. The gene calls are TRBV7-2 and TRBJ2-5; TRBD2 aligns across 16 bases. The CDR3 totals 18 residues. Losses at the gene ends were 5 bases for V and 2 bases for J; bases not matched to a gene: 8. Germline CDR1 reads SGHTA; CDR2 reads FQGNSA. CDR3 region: CASSLAGTSGGAQETQYF. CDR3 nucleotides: TGTGCCAGCAGCCTCGCGGGGACTAGCGGGGGGGCACAAGAGACCCAGTACTTC.

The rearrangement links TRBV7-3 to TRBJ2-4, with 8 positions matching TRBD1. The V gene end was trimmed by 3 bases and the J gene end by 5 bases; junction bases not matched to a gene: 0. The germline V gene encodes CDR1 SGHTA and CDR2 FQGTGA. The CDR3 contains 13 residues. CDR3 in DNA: TGTGCCAGCAGCTTGACAGGGGAAAACATTCAGTACTTC. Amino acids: CASSLTGENIQYF.

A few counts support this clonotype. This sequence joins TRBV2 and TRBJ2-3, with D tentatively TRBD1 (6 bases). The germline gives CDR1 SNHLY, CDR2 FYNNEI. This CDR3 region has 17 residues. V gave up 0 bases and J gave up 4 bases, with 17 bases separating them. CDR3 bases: TGTGCCAGCAGTGAAGCAAGGGGGACGCCCTCGGCAGATACGCAGTATTTT. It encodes CASSEARGTPSADTQYF.

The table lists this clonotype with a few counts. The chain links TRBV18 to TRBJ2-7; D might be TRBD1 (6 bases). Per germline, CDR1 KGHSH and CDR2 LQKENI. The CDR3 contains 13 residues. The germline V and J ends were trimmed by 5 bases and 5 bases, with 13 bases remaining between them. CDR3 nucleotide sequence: TGTGCCAGCTCAGAACTCGAGGGGGACGAGCAGTACTTC. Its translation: CASSELEGDEQYF. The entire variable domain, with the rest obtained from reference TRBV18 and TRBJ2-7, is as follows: NAGVMQNPRHLVRRRGQEARLRCSPMKGHSHVYWYRQLPEEGLKFMVYLQKENIIDESGMPKERFSAEFPKEGPSILRIQQVVRGDSAAYFCASSELEGDEQYFGPGTRLTVT.